This TCR beta chain was profiled in a study of cytomegalovirus exposure and HLA in healthy donors. Primers included in the PCR were 60 Vbeta and 13 Jbeta primers. TCRdb's copy holds only in-frame clones and misses some; the assay was immunoSEQ multiplex PCR. Among 180,000 or so clones listed, 77% were seen once. General observations from the study: Diagnosis of cytomegalovirus status made by the classifier reportedly showed high specificity and sensitivity. The authors enumerated over 150 TCR beta chains as linked to cytomegalovirus. An ancestry cluster, one associated with Asian ancestry, reportedly showed fewer N-insertions than the approximately 670-donor mean in a later analysis.

Concerning this clone itself: The antigen is unknown.

Germline V gene data show CDR1 as SGHTA and CDR2 as FQGNSA. The CDR3 runs to 15 residues. V lost 5 bases, J lost 5 bases, and 18 bases lay in between. The source is a woman aged 55-75 years in good health and CMV-seropositive. The specimen was PBMCs. This chain links TRBV7-2 with TRBJ1-2; unclear D gene. As DNA, the CDR3 is TGTGCCAGCAGCCTACCTCGGACTGAAACTTATGGCTACACCTTC. It yields the protein CASSLPRTETYGYTF.